The 22 T cell receptor beta chains below were found in one sample sequenced in a study of identical twins. Each CDR3 protein gets one entry after TCRdb re-called the 5' RACE reads with MiXCR. The sample yields approximately 890,000 distinct CDR3 sequences, about 12% seen once. The same sample was also studied in work on yellow fever vaccine responses in identical twins.

Sequences were obtained from PBMCs. The receptors come from a woman aged 18-29 years in good health.

There are many counts of this clonotype. This chain links TRBV7-9 with TRBJ2-7; D is undetermined. Trimming pared 4 bases from V and 0 bases from J, leaving 7 bases between. There are 13 residues in the CDR3. CDR1 SEHNR and CDR2 FQNEAQ come from the germline V gene (reference sequence). DNA for the CDR3: TGTGCCAGCAGCTCCCAGACCTCCTACGAGCAGTACGTC. Translated: CASSSQTSYEQYV.

This chain connects TRBV20-1 to TRBJ1-5; 7 nucleotides agree with TRBD1. This CDR3 comprises 14 residues. V lost 6 bases to trimming and J lost 0 bases; unmatched junction nucleotides: 5. Per germline, CDR1 DFQATT and CDR2 SNEGSKA (reference sequence). The CDR3 DNA is TGCAGTGCCAAGGACAGGAATAGCAATCAGCCCCAGCATTTT. As protein: CSAKDRNSNQPQHF.

This CDR3 is CSARGTGVNTEAFF. Written as DNA, the CDR3 is TGCAGTGCTAGAGGGACAGGAGTGAACACTGAAGCTTTCTTT. The chain carries TRBV20-1 and TRBJ1-1, with 7 bases aligning to TRBD1. Losses at the gene ends were 1 base for V and 0 bases for J; bases not matched to a gene: 2. Germline CDR1 and CDR2: DFQATT and SNEGSKA (reference sequence). The CDR3 is 14 residues long.

The chain uses TRBV5-1 and TRBJ2-2; D might be TRBD1 or TRBD2, each matching 5 bases. This CDR3 spans 15 amino acids. From germline, CDR1 is SGHRS and CDR2 YFSETQ. The germline V and J ends were trimmed by 0 bases and 7 bases, with 13 bases remaining between them. The CDR3 nucleotides read TGCGCCAGCAGCTTGGACCTTGGGACGGGCGGGGAGCTGTTTTTT. Protein: CASSLDLGTGGELFF.

The chain is built from TRBV7-9 and TRBJ2-1; 11 bases are a match to TRBD2. The trim removed 1 base at V and 8 bases at J, leaving 10 bases unmatched. This CDR3 region has 17 residues. Germline values: CDR1 SEHNR, CDR2 FQNEAQ (reference sequence). The CDR3 DNA follows: TGTGCCAGCAGCTTAGAAGGGTCACTAGCGGGAGTGGATGAGCAGTTCTTC. Translated: CASSLEGSLAGVDEQFF.

The J gene is TRBJ2-1, the V gene TRBV25-1; TRBD2 matches at 9 bases. CDR1 and CDR2 from the germline V gene are MGHDK and SYGVNS. V dropped 4 bases and J dropped 4; count of bases not matched to a gene: 5. CDR3 length: 15 residues. DNA of the CDR3: TGTGCCAGCAGTGGGCCTAGCGGGGTTTACAATGAGCAGTTCTTC. Protein product: CASSGPSGVYNEQFF. The whole variable domain, remainder taken from reference TRBV25-1 and TRBJ2-1, is EADIYQTPRYLVIGTGKKITLECSQTMGHDKMYWYQQDPGMELHLIHYSYGVNSTEKGDLSSESTVSRIRTEHFPLTLESARPSHTSQYLCASSGPSGVYNEQFFGPGTRLTVL.

In its sample, this clonotype was seen many times. The chain has TRBV4-2 and TRBJ2-2; D gene uncertain. V was shortened by 1 base and J by 2 bases, with 11 bases between the two germline ends. There are 16 residues in the CDR3. The germline CDR1 and CDR2 sequences are LGHNA and YNFKEQ. The CDR3 region has the DNA TGTGCCAGCAGCCAAGTATCCAGGCTAAACACCGGGGAGCTGTTTTTT. Translating it yields CASSQVSRLNTGELFF.

The chain links TRBV4-2 to TRBJ1-4; D is unclear. Looked up from germline, CDR1 is LGHNA and CDR2 is YNFKEQ. The CDR3 spans 16 residues. Trimming stripped 1 base from V and 8 bases from J, with 17 bases between. This CDR3 is CASSQGEAGEIEKLFF. Written as DNA, the CDR3 is TGTGCCAGCAGCCAAGGCGAGGCGGGAGAAATAGAAAAACTGTTTTTT.

In its sample, this clonotype was seen many times. The CDR3 DNA sequence: TGTGCCATCAGTACAGGGACCTACGAGCAGTACTTC. This translates into CAISTGTYEQYF. This chain links TRBV10-3 with TRBJ2-7; D perhaps matches TRBD1 (6 bases). CDR1 and CDR2 (germline): ENHRY, SYGVKD. CDR3 size: 12 residues. V lost 5 bases to trimming and J lost 2 bases, with 7 bases between them.

The genes are TRBV15 and TRBJ2-1; 8 bases fit TRBD2. The CDR3 length is 16 residues. Trimming cost V 0 bases and J 5 bases; bases outside gene matches: 6. Germline loops: CDR1 LNHNV, CDR2 YYDKDF (reference sequence). CDR3 in amino acids: CATSRDPLAVNNEQFF. The CDR3 coding sequence is TGTGCCACCAGCAGAGATCCACTAGCGGTTAACAATGAGCAGTTCTTC. Using reference TRBV15 and TRBJ2-1 for the parts outside the CDR3, the full variable domain is DAMVIQNPRYQVTQFGKPVTLSCSQTLNHNVMYWYQQKSSQAPKLLFHYYDKDFNNEADTPDNFQSRRPNTSFCFLDIRSPGLGDTAMYLCATSRDPLAVNNEQFFGPGTRLTVL.

The chain is built from TRBV6-5 and TRBJ1-2, with D tentatively TRBD1 (6 bases). The V and J ends lost 6 bases and 6 bases respectively, with 14 bases between them. CDR3 length equals 13 residues. The germline CDR1 and CDR2 sequences are MNHEY and SVGAGI. The CDR3 reads CASRYPGAHGYTF. As DNA, the CDR3 is TGTGCCAGCAGATATCCGGGGGCCCATGGCTACACCTTC.

This clonotype was found a few times. The J gene is TRBJ2-7, the V gene TRBV6-2 or TRBV6-3; tentatively, D is TRBD1 (6 bases). This CDR3 spans 12 amino acids. CDR1 and CDR2 from the germline V gene are MNHEY and SVGEGT. V lost 6 bases, J lost 6 bases, and 12 bases lay in between. CDR3 sequence reads: CASRTTGFEQYF. CDR3 coding DNA: TGTGCCAGCAGAACTACAGGGTTCGAGCAGTACTTC.

The chain couples TRBV9 to TRBJ2-5; D is uncertain. Trimming pared 0 bases from V and 2 bases from J, leaving 14 bases between. The germline V gene encodes CDR1 SGDLS and CDR2 YYNGEE. There are 16 residues in the CDR3. The CDR3 DNA sequence: TGTGCCAGCAGCGTAGCTGGCCAAAATCCACAAGAGACCCAGTACTTC. The encoded protein is CASSVAGQNPQETQYF.

The chain links TRBV20-1 to TRBJ2-7, with 10 nucleotides matching TRBD2. The V segment lost 4 bases and the J segment 5 bases; nucleotides outside the gene matches: 14. CDR3 size: 16 residues. Germline assignment: CDR1 DFQATT and CDR2 SNEGSKA (reference sequence). The CDR3 DNA follows: TGCAGTGCTACCGGGACTAGCGAAAGGACTTCCCACGAGCAGTACTTC. This codes for CSATGTSERTSHEQYF.

In this sample, this clonotype turned up many times. This sequence joins TRBV7-9 and TRBJ1-2; D is unresolved. Germline CDR1 SEHNR, CDR2 FQNEAQ (reference sequence). This CDR3 contains 13 residues. The V end lost 2 bases, the J end lost 7 bases, and 11 bases lay between the germline ends. CDR3 in amino acids: CASSLPLGPGYTF. CDR3 DNA: TGTGCCAGCAGCTTACCCTTGGGCCCTGGCTACACCTTC.

This clonotype was seen only a few times. The rearrangement uses TRBV19 and TRBJ2-1; possibly TRBD1 or TRBD2 for D (5 bases each). This CDR3 has 15 amino acids. The germline V gene has CDR1 LNHDA and CDR2 SQIVND (reference sequence). V was shortened by 6 bases and J by 1 base, with 13 bases between the two germline ends. CDR3 DNA: TGTGCCAGTAGACCAAGGGGAGAGTCCTACAATGAGCAGTTCTTC. Encoded protein: CASRPRGESYNEQFF.

This clonotype was counted many times. The chain links TRBV12-3 or TRBV12-4 to TRBJ1-1; tentatively, D is TRBD1 (6 bases). V was trimmed by 6 bases and J by 6 bases, leaving 20 bases between them. This CDR3 region has 15 residues. CDR3 in DNA: TGTGCCAGCAGGTCGTACGTCAGGGGTAATGCTGAAGCTTTCTTT. Protein sequence: CASRSYVRGNAEAFF.

This clonotype was seen only a few times. The chain employs TRBV4-1 and TRBJ1-2; D not certain. The germline V gene has CDR1 MGHRA and CDR2 YSYEKL. V shed 1 base and J shed 4 bases, with 16 bases lying between them. CDR3 length: 16 residues. The CDR3 nucleotides read TGCGCCAGCAGCCAAGGTCTACAGCTCCCCCCCTATGGCTACACCTTC. Residues: CASSQGLQLPPYGYTF.

This chain joins TRBV19 and TRBJ2-7, with TRBD2 as a possible D gene (5 bases). The CDR3 loop spans 15 amino acids. V gave up 3 bases and J gave up 5 bases, with 17 bases separating them. Germline CDR1 LNHDA, CDR2 SQIVND (reference sequence). The CDR3 sequence is CASSIGVSPPNEQYF. In DNA, the CDR3 is TGTGCCAGTAGTATCGGGGTGTCCCCTCCTAACGAGCAGTACTTC.

This clonotype was counted between two and nine times. The CDR3 spells CASSFSRELSTDTQYF. CDR3 in DNA: TGTGCCAGCAGCTTTTCCCGGGAACTCAGCACAGATACGCAGTATTTT. The chain couples TRBV11-2 to TRBJ2-3; possibly TRBD2 for D (5 bases). Trimming left V 3 bases short and J 0 bases short, with 13 bases between. The germline gives CDR1 SGHAT, CDR2 FQNNGV. The CDR3 runs 16 residues.

This clonotype was seen a few times. The rearrangement links TRBV20-1 to TRBJ2-1, with TRBD1 matching over 8 bases. The CDR3 runs to 14 residues. Germline CDR1 is DFQATT and CDR2 is SNEGSKA (reference sequence). The ends lost 3 bases at V and 6 bases at J; junction bases unmatched: 7. The CDR3 coding sequence is TGCAGTGCTAGTGGTGACAGGGGAACCAATGAGCAGTTCTTC. As protein: CSASGDRGTNEQFF.

This clonotype was counted ten times or more. This rearrangement joins TRBV29-1 to TRBJ2-1; D uncertain. The CDR3 is 11 amino acids. Germline CDR1 reads SQVTM; CDR2 reads ANQGSEA. The V end lost 1 base, the J end lost 6 bases, and 4 bases lay between the germline ends. Here the CDR3 reads CSVEAPNEQFF. The CDR3 nucleotides read TGCAGCGTTGAAGCACCCAATGAGCAGTTCTTC.